Each of the 25 T cell receptor beta chains below was sequenced from the same sample in a study of blood T cell repertoires in COVID-19. Clones were sequenced by immunoSEQ multiplex PCR, and TCRdb holds only the in-frame ones, with some missing. The sample lists 170,000 or so clones, around 73% occurring once. Sequencing used PBMCs or T cells enriched from blood (not recorded which). All receptors come from a woman aged 50 to 60 who had recovered from COVID-19.

V usage is TRBV6-5 and J usage is TRBJ2-2; TRBD2 matches 9 bases. The CDR3 extends over 14 amino acids. The junction had 3 bases not matched to a gene; V was cut back by 6 bases and J by 4 bases. The germline V gene has CDR1 MNHEY and CDR2 SVGAGI. CDR3 region: CASSRSGSTGELFF. For the CDR3, the DNA is TGTGCCAGCAGCCGTAGCGGGAGCACCGGGGAGCTGTTTTTT.

In nucleotides, the CDR3 is TGTGCCAGCAGCTCCAGCGGCTACAATGAGCAGTTCTTC. Its protein is CASSSSGYNEQFF. The chain is built from TRBV7-9 and TRBJ2-1; TRBD2 might be the D (5 bases). The ends were cut back, 4 bases at V and 3 bases at J, with 7 bases in the middle. Germline CDR1 is SEHNR and CDR2 is FQNEAQ (reference sequence). The CDR3 has 13 residues.

This sequence joins TRBV10-2 and TRBJ2-1; D might be TRBD1 (5 bases). The germline V gene has CDR1 WSHSY and CDR2 SAAADI. The CDR3 totals 12 residues. The V end was cut by 8 bases, the J end by 6 bases, with 11 bases between. The CDR3 loop is CASARQINEQFF. CDR3 coding DNA: TGCGCCAGCGCTAGACAGATCAATGAGCAGTTCTTC.

This chain uses TRBV7-6 with TRBJ2-7; 8 positions agree with TRBD1. The CDR3 is 12 residues long. Germline-derived CDR1 and CDR2 are SGHVS and FNYEAQ. V was clipped by 5 bases and J by 6 bases; unmatched bases: 3. In nucleotides, the CDR3 is TGTGCCAGCAGCGAGGACAGGGCCGAGCAGTACTTC. Its protein is CASSEDRAEQYF.

A few counts support this clone. The CDR3 reads CASSNQGDMNTEAFF. The CDR3 nucleotides are TGTGCCAGCAGCAATCAGGGGGACATGAACACTGAAGCTTTCTTT. The rearrangement links TRBV28 to TRBJ1-1; 7 bases line up with TRBD1. Germline CDR1 is MDHEN and CDR2 is SYDVKM. CDR3 length: 15 amino acids. The V and J ends lost 6 bases and 0 bases, in that order; junction bases with no gene match: 7.

This clone was observed many times. The chain employs TRBV19 and TRBJ1-1; perhaps TRBD1 as D (5 bases). The CDR3 is made up of 16 amino acids. Per germline, CDR1 LNHDA and CDR2 SQIVND (reference sequence). V lost 3 bases and J 0 bases, leaving 14 bases between the germline ends. CDR3 in amino acids: CASSIRQGSMNTEAFF. The CDR3 DNA sequence: TGTGCCAGTAGTATCAGGCAGGGTAGCATGAACACTGAAGCTTTCTTT.

The sample holds a few counts of this clone. Other DNA sequences in this specimen translate into the identical CDR3. The chain has TRBV4-1 and TRBJ2-7; 9 bases match TRBD1. Losses at the gene ends were 3 bases for V and 0 bases for J; bases not matched to a gene: 3. The CDR3 loop spans 15 amino acids. Germline V gives CDR1 MGHRA, CDR2 YSYEKL. The CDR3 coding sequence is TGCGCCAGCAGCCAGACAGGGGGTTACTCCTACGAGCAGTACTTC. This translates into CASSQTGGYSYEQYF.

The chain links TRBV7-6 to TRBJ2-7; 10 positions match TRBD1. Unmatched junction bases numbered 11, after V lost 5 bases and J lost 7 bases. Germline V gives CDR1 SGHVS, CDR2 FNYEAQ. This CDR3 spans 15 amino acids. The chain's CDR3 is CASSPTGTGVGEQYF. The CDR3 DNA is TGTGCCAGCAGCCCGACGGGGACAGGGGTTGGGGAGCAGTACTTC.

This rearrangement joins TRBV28 to TRBJ1-5, with 11 nucleotides matching TRBD1. Germline V gene data show CDR1 as MDHEN and CDR2 as SYDVKM. The CDR3 is made up of 15 amino acids. V was pared by 6 bases and J by 6 bases, with 7 bases of the junction left unmatched. The CDR3 DNA sequence: TGTGCCAGCAGCCAGGACAGGGGGCGAGCTCAGCCCCAGCATTTT. This sequence encodes CASSQDRGRAQPQHF.

The gene calls are TRBV15 and TRBJ2-1; 8 nucleotides line up with TRBD2. The CDR3 loop spans 16 amino acids. CDR1 and CDR2 from the germline V gene are LNHNV and YYDKDF (reference sequence). V lost 1 base and J lost 7; bases outside the gene matches: 9. This CDR3 reads CATSRGLAGGRNEQFF. The CDR3 DNA reads as TGTGCCACCAGCAGAGGTCTTGCGGGAGGTCGGAATGAGCAGTTCTTC. Complete variable domain (other parts from reference TRBV15 and TRBJ2-1): DAMVIQNPRYQVTQFGKPVTLSCSQTLNHNVMYWYQQKSSQAPKLLFHYYDKDFNNEADTPDNFQSRRPNTSFCFLDIRSPGLGDTAMYLCATSRGLAGGRNEQFFGPGTRLTVL.

This clone was found a few times. This chain connects TRBV10-3 to TRBJ1-5, with a possible D match to TRBD1 (5 bases). The CDR3 totals 13 residues. Germline V gene lookup returns CDR1 ENHRY and CDR2 SYGVKD. V lost 6 bases and J 5 bases, leaving 11 bases between the germline ends. CDR3 amino acids: CAIRTDPYQPQHF. In DNA, the CDR3 is TGTGCCATCAGGACAGACCCATATCAGCCCCAGCATTTT.

The V gene is TRBV5-4, the J gene TRBJ2-1; D gene unclear. Trimming pared 0 bases from V and 9 bases from J, leaving 7 bases between. Per germline, CDR1 SGHNT and CDR2 YYREEE (reference sequence). The CDR3 covers 12 residues. The CDR3 DNA is TGTGCCAGCAGCTTGGTCTACGGTGAGCAGTTCTTC. It encodes CASSLVYGEQFF.

The rearrangement uses TRBV5-1 and TRBJ2-5; 10 bases are a match to TRBD2. CDR1 SGHRS and CDR2 YFSETQ come from the germline V gene. V dropped 0 bases and J dropped 4; count of bases not matched to a gene: 3. The CDR3 totals 15 residues. This chain's CDR3 is CASSLEASGRETQYF. The CDR3 DNA is TGCGCCAGCAGCTTGGAGGCTAGCGGGAGAGAGACCCAGTACTTC.

This chain joins TRBV7-9 and TRBJ2-5, with no clear D. Germline CDR1 is SEHNR and CDR2 is FQNEAQ (reference sequence). V gave up 0 bases and J gave up 4 bases, with 3 bases separating them. This CDR3 is built from 12 residues. CDR3 loop: CASSLARETQYF. CDR3 nucleotide sequence: TGTGCCAGCAGCTTAGCGCGAGAGACCCAGTACTTC.

The chain joins TRBV5-4 to TRBJ2-1, with TRBD2 as a possible D gene (5 bases). Trimming took off 6 bases at V and 0 bases at J, with 13 bases between the two ends. Germline V CDR1 and CDR2: SGHNT, YYREEE (reference sequence). This CDR3 region has 15 residues. The CDR3 coding sequence is TGTGCCAGCAAAAAAGGAGCGGACTCCTACAATGAGCAGTTCTTC. Amino acid sequence: CASKKGADSYNEQFF.

The chain uses TRBV7-9 and TRBJ2-2; TRBD2 matches at 7 bases. The J segment lost 8 bases and the V segment lost 5 bases, leaving 2 bases of the junction unmatched. Germline loops: CDR1 SEHNR, CDR2 FQNEAQ (reference sequence). This CDR3 region has 12 residues. The CDR3 loop is CASSPLAGELFF. The CDR3 DNA reads TGTGCCAGCAGCCCACTAGCGGGGGAGCTGTTTTTT.

CDR3 bases: TGTGCCAGCAGCGCCTCCGGGTATAGCAATCAGCCCCAGCATTTT. Translation gives CASSASGYSNQPQHF. The V and J genes are TRBV28 and TRBJ1-5; no clear D gene. Germline lookup yields CDR1 MDHEN and CDR2 SYDVKM. V was shortened by 6 bases and J by 0 bases, with 12 bases between the two germline ends. CDR3 length: 15 amino acids.

The chain employs TRBV29-1 and TRBJ2-1; 10 nucleotides align to TRBD1. Looked up from germline, CDR1 is SQVTM and CDR2 is ANQGSEA. The V and J ends lost 7 bases and 9 bases, in that order; junction bases with no gene match: 9. The CDR3 runs to 13 residues. The CDR3 bases are TGCAGCGCTAGGACAGGGGGAGAAAGTGAGCAGTTCTTC. Translated: CSARTGGESEQFF.

The chain carries TRBV29-1 and TRBJ1-5; perhaps TRBD1 as D (5 bases). The V gene's germline CDR1 is SQVTM and CDR2 ANQGSEA. The ends were cut back, 6 bases at V and 8 bases at J, with 17 bases in the middle. The CDR3 is 13 amino acids. DNA for the CDR3: TGCAGCGTGGGGGAGGGGAAAATGGAGCCCCAGCATTTT. Its translation is CSVGEGKMEPQHF.

The chain joins TRBV18 to TRBJ2-1, with 10 positions matching TRBD2. V shed 1 base and J 2 bases; nucleotides not matched to a gene: 2. The germline V gene encodes CDR1 KGHSH and CDR2 LQKENI. The CDR3 has 16 residues. CDR3 coding DNA: TGTGCCAGCTCACCACGACTAGCGGGCACCTACAATGAGCAGTTCTTC. Translating it yields CASSPRLAGTYNEQFF.

The chain combines TRBV7-2 with TRBJ2-6; no definite D call. Germline CDR1 is SGHTA and CDR2 is FQGNSA. The V gene lost 5 bases and the J gene lost 1 base, with 12 bases spanning the gap. The CDR3 runs 16 residues. CDR3 amino acids: CASSPPRSSGANVLTF. CDR3 DNA: TGTGCCAGCAGCCCTCCCCGCAGTTCTGGGGCCAACGTCCTGACTTTC.

The chain recombines TRBV28 with TRBJ1-1, with D maybe TRBD1 (6 bases). Per the germline V gene, CDR1 is MDHEN and CDR2 is SYDVKM. Between the trimmed V and J ends, which lost 6 bases and 5 bases, there was a span of 16 bases. The CDR3 is 14 residues long. CDR3 sequence (DNA): TGTGCCAGCAGCGTCATCAGGGGAAAAACTGAAGCTTTCTTT. Residues: CASSVIRGKTEAFF.

In DNA form, the CDR3 reads TGTGCCAGCAGCTTAGCGCGGACTAGAGGAAAACTGTTTTTT. Translated, it gives CASSLARTRGKLFF. The V call is TRBV7-9, the J call TRBJ1-4; D is ambiguous. CDR1 is SEHNR, CDR2 FQNEAQ, per germline (reference sequence). Trimming cost V 0 bases and J 10 bases, with 12 bases left between them. This CDR3 region has 14 residues.

This clone was seen a handful of times. The rearrangement links TRBV7-9 to TRBJ1-2, with a possible D match to TRBD1 (5 bases). Looked up from germline, CDR1 is SEHNR and CDR2 is FQNEAQ (reference sequence). The length of the CDR3 is 12 residues. V lost 0 bases and J lost 11, with 10 bases in between. The CDR3 bases are TGTGCCAGCAGCTTAGCGATAGGGGCTTACACCTTC. As protein: CASSLAIGAYTF.

The chain uses TRBV5-5 and TRBJ1-1; 8 positions match TRBD1. The CDR3 totals 14 residues. Trimming cost V 3 bases and J 2 bases; bases outside gene matches: 3. Germline CDR1 reads SGHKS; CDR2 reads YYEKEE (reference sequence). The DNA for the CDR3 is TGTGCCAGCAGCTGGGACAGGCCTAACACTGAAGCTTTCTTT. Translating gives CASSWDRPNTEAFF.